Below are 12 T cell receptor beta chains sequenced from a single sample in a study of blood T cell repertoires in COVID-19. Here immunoSEQ multiplex PCR was the method, and the copy in TCRdb shows in-frame clones only, minus some. The sample has under 300,000 clones; 82% are singletons. The specimen sequenced was peripheral blood. The receptor source for this set is a woman older than 75 with active or convalescent COVID-19.

The rearrangement joins TRBV29-1 to TRBJ2-1; 10 bases map to TRBD2. Germline-derived CDR1 and CDR2 are SQVTM and ANQGSEA. The ends lost 5 bases at V and 4 bases at J; junction bases unmatched: 5. This CDR3 is built from 14 residues. This CDR3 reads CSVRGTSAYNEQFF. The CDR3 DNA reads TGCAGCGTTCGTGGGACTAGCGCTTACAATGAGCAGTTCTTC.

The rearrangement joins TRBV5-6 to TRBJ2-2; tentative D call: TRBD2 (6 bases). V was pared by 4 bases and J by 0 bases, with 19 bases between. The V gene's germline CDR1 is SGHDT and CDR2 YYEEEE. The CDR3 consists of 18 residues. As DNA, the CDR3 is TGTGCCAGCAGCAGACTGAGAGCCGGGACTCCGAACACCGGGGAGCTGTTTTTT. It codes for CASSRLRAGTPNTGELFF.

The chain links TRBV29-1 to TRBJ2-6, with 12 bases aligning to TRBD1. CDR3 length: 16 residues. The germline CDR1 and CDR2 sequences are SQVTM and ANQGSEA. V dropped 6 bases and J dropped 3; count of bases not matched to a gene: 6. The CDR3 nucleotides read TGCAGCGTGGGGACAGGGGGCATAGGTGGGGCCAACGTCCTGACTTTC. Protein: CSVGTGGIGGANVLTF.

The V and J genes are TRBV18 and TRBJ1-6; tentatively, D is TRBD1 (5 bases). Trimming cost V 4 bases and J 8 bases, with 18 bases left between them. Germline CDR1 and CDR2: KGHSH and LQKENI. The CDR3 is made up of 16 amino acids. The DNA of the CDR3 is TGTGCCAGCTCACGGTCCGGGGGTTTAGATGATTCACCCCTCCACTTT. This encodes CASSRSGGLDDSPLHF.

The rearrangement uses TRBV18 and TRBJ2-1, with D tentatively TRBD1 (5 bases). Trimming left V 2 bases short and J 1 base short, with 9 bases between. There are 15 residues in the CDR3. Germline lookup yields CDR1 KGHSH and CDR2 LQKENI. The CDR3 DNA reads as TGTGCCAGCTCACCAGACAGCTATTCCTACAATGAGCAGTTCTTC. This codes for CASSPDSYSYNEQFF.

The rearrangement uses TRBV24-1 and TRBJ2-5; D remains unclear. The CDR3 has 12 amino acids. CDR1 is KGHDR, CDR2 SFDVKD, per germline. The V gene lost 3 bases and the J gene lost 5 bases, with 6 bases spanning the gap. The CDR3 bases are TGTGCCACCAGTGATCCTCGTGAGACCCAGTACTTC. Amino acid sequence: CATSDPRETQYF.

The rearrangement joins TRBV3-1 (or the pseudogene TRBV3-2) to TRBJ1-1; 7 bases align to TRBD1. The germline CDR1 and CDR2 sequences are LGHDT and YNNKEL (reference sequence). The CDR3 consists of 14 residues. V dropped 4 bases and J dropped 4; count of bases not matched to a gene: 6. The CDR3 bases are TGTGCCAGCAGCCCAATACAGGGGAGCACTGAAGCTTTCTTT. Protein product: CASSPIQGSTEAFF.

The CDR3 DNA follows: TGTGCCAGCAGCCCGTACAGCCCTCCTGGCAATGAGCAGTTCTTC. It codes for CASSPYSPPGNEQFF. The chain employs TRBV3-1 (or the pseudogene TRBV3-2) and TRBJ2-1; D is unresolved. V shed 4 bases and J shed 6 bases, with 16 bases lying between them. CDR3 length: 15 amino acids. Germline lookup yields CDR1 LGHDT and CDR2 YNNKEL (reference sequence).

This sequence joins TRBV6-5 and TRBJ2-1; TRBD1 matches at 8 bases. This CDR3 contains 14 residues. After removal of 2 bases from V and 8 bases from J, the junction contained 5 bases not matched to a gene. Per germline, CDR1 MNHEY and CDR2 SVGAGI. CDR3 region: CASSYGDRWDEQFF. CDR3 DNA sequence: TGTGCCAGCAGTTACGGGGACAGGTGGGATGAGCAGTTCTTC.

This clone has just one count. The V and J genes are TRBV18 and TRBJ1-1; D ambiguous. This CDR3 region has 14 residues. Germline loops: CDR1 KGHSH, CDR2 LQKENI. Trimming removed 3 bases from V and 1 base from J, with 9 bases in between. The CDR3 sequence: CASSPVNTNTEAFF. The DNA for the CDR3 is TGTGCCAGCTCACCCGTTAACACGAACACTGAAGCTTTCTTT.

The chain joins TRBV6-6 to TRBJ1-4, with D hard to call. V gave up 0 bases and J gave up 11 bases, with 10 bases separating them. CDR3 length equals 13 residues. The V gene's germline CDR1 is MNHNY and CDR2 SVGAGI (reference sequence). The DNA for the CDR3 is TGTGCCAGCAGTTACTCGACAACTGGGAAACTGTTTTTT. It yields the protein CASSYSTTGKLFF.

The J gene is TRBJ1-1, the V gene TRBV4-2, with TRBD1 matching 7 bases. V dropped 2 bases and J dropped 9; count of bases not matched to a gene: 9. This CDR3 region has 14 residues. Per the germline V gene, CDR1 is LGHNA and CDR2 is YNFKEQ. CDR3 nucleotide sequence: TGTGCCAGCAGCCAACCCCGGACAGGAGAGAAAGCTTTCTTT. Amino acids: CASSQPRTGEKAFF.